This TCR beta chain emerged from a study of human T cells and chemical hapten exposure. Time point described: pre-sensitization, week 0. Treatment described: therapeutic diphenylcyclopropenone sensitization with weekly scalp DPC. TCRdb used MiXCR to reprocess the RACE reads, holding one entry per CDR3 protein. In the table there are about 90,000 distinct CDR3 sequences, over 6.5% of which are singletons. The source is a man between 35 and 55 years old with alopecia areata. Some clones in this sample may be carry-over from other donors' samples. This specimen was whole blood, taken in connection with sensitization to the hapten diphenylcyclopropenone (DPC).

This CDR3 is CSARFSGTDTQYF. CDR3 sequence (DNA): TGCAGTGCTCGATTTAGCGGCACAGATACGCAGTATTTT. The V call is TRBV20-1, the J call TRBJ2-3; D might be TRBD2 (5 bases). The CDR3 is 13 residues long. Trimming took off 5 bases at V and 1 base at J, with 10 bases between the two ends. Germline V lookup: CDR1 DFQATT, CDR2 SNEGSKA (reference sequence).